The rows below give T cell receptor beta chains drawn from one sample of a study of blood T cells in healthy people across ages. TCRdb processed the 5' RACE reads anew with MiXCR; each CDR3 protein has one entry. The sample records under 750,000 distinct CDR3 sequences, roughly 48% being singletons. The sample taken for sequencing was blood. All receptors derive from an elderly man in good health. Both conserved end residues are part of each CDR3. A D gene is named only where the DNA matches it firmly. Rows may omit the clone size; those that give it use once, few, many or a size class.

d_gene	abundance	j_gene	v_gene	CDR3nt	CDR3aa
TRBD2	-	TRBJ2-5	TRBV20-1	TGCAGTGCTAGAGTCAGGGGACGAGCGGGAGTACGGGAGCAGTACTTC	CSARVRGRAGVREQYF
TRBD1	-	TRBJ2-7	TRBV15	TGTGCCACCAGCCGCCCGGGACAGGGATACTACGAGCAGTACTTC	CATSRPGQGYYEQYF
-	few	TRBJ1-6	TRBV9	TGTGCCAGCAGCGTATTTCCCTATAATTCACCCCTCCACTTT	CASSVFPYNSPLHF
-	-	TRBJ1-1	TRBV6-6	TGTGCCAGCAGTTACGAGGGGGGATGGAACACTGAAGCTTTCTTT	CASSYEGGWNTEAFF
-	many	TRBJ1-1	TRBV6-6	TGTGCCAGCAGCTTATCATCGGCTAGGGGGAACACTGAAGCTTTCTTT	CASSLSSARGNTEAFF
-	-	TRBJ2-7	TRBV15	TGTGCCACCAAAGCCGGGACACCGAGCTCCTACGAGCAGTACTTC	CATKAGTPSSYEQYF
-	few	TRBJ1-5	TRBV12-3/TRBV12-4	TGTGCCAGCAGCCGCACTTGGAATCAGCCCCAGCATTTT	CASSRTWNQPQHF
-	-	TRBJ2-2	TRBV12-3/TRBV12-4	TGTGCCAGCAGGGGGGCCCTGGCCGGGGAGCTGTTTTTT	CASRGALAGELFF
-	-	TRBJ2-1	TRBV3-1	TGTGCCAGCAGCCAAGAGACCTATTACCCGAACAATGAGCAGTTCTTC	CASSQETYYPNNEQFF
-	-	TRBJ2-5	TRBV4-1	TGCGCCAGCAGCCAAGGTTCCGGACATAGAAAGGAGACCCAGTACTTC	CASSQGSGHRKETQYF
TRBD1	-	TRBJ1-6	TRBV10-3	TGTGCCATCAGGGACACCGGGACAGGGCTATCACCCCTCCACTTT	CAIRDTGTGLSPLHF
TRBD1	once	TRBJ1-3	TRBV4-3	TGCGCCAGCAGCCAAGATACAGGGGGCACTGGAAACACCATATATTTT	CASSQDTGGTGNTIYF
-	-	TRBJ2-1	TRBV6-2/TRBV6-3	TGTGCCAGCGCCACCGCAGGGGCGGGTCGGGATGAGCAGTTCTTC	CASATAGAGRDEQFF
TRBD1	few	TRBJ2-7	TRBV20-1	TGCAGTGCTAGGGCCCGGGACAGGGGAACTGAGCAGTACTTC	CSARARDRGTEQYF
TRBD1	-	TRBJ2-1	TRBV4-3	TGCGCCAGCAGCCAAGGGGGACAGTTGAATTTCAATGAGCAGTTCTTC	CASSQGGQLNFNEQFF
-	-	TRBJ2-5	TRBV20-1	TGCAGTGCTAGACCAAGCCGGGGTGCGGCAGAGACCCAGTACTTC	CSARPSRGAAETQYF
TRBD1	once	TRBJ2-7	TRBV9	TGTGCCAGCAGCGCCTCCGGGACAGGCGAGGGCGAGCAGTACTTC	CASSASGTGEGEQYF
-	-	TRBJ2-7	TRBV6-6	TGTGCCAGCAGCCCCCCGGGCGTTAATGAGCGGTACTTC	CASSPPGVNERYF
-	-	TRBJ1-2	TRBV15	TGTGCCACCAGCAGGGGTGGCCTTAACTATGGCTACACCTTC	CATSRGGLNYGYTF
TRBD1	few	TRBJ1-2	TRBV6-5	TGTGCCAGCAGTCAATCCGGGACAGGGTACGGCTACACCTTC	CASSQSGTGYGYTF
-	-	TRBJ2-2	TRBV5-5	TGTGCCAGCGTAGGAGGCGGCTACTTGAACACCGGGGAGCTGTTTTTT	CASVGGGYLNTGELFF
-	-	TRBJ2-7	TRBV20-1	TGCAGTGCTAGACTAGTCTCCGAGCAGTACTTC	CSARLVSEQYF
-	-	TRBJ2-7	TRBV7-9	TGTGCCAGCAGCGAAACGACAGGATCCTACGAGCAGTACTTC	CASSETTGSYEQYF
TRBD2	few	TRBJ2-3	TRBV20-1	TGCAGTGCTAGTAGGACTAGCGGGGGCACAGATACGCAGTATTTT	CSASRTSGGTDTQYF
-	-	TRBJ1-2	TRBV12-3/TRBV12-4	TGTGCCAGCTCCGAGAGAGCAGGCTGGGACTACACCTTC	CASSERAGWDYTF
TRBD2	few	TRBJ2-3	TRBV7-2	TGTGCCAGCAGCCGTCGGACTAGCGACACAGATACGCAGTATTTT	CASSRRTSDTDTQYF
-	few	TRBJ1-4	TRBV20-1	TGCAGTGCTTCCCGACAGGAACTAGGTGAAAAACTGTTTTTT	CSASRQELGEKLFF
-	few	TRBJ2-5	TRBV29-1	TGCAGCGTTGAGGCAGGAGGGGAGACCCAGTACTTC	CSVEAGGETQYF
TRBD2	few	TRBJ2-2	TRBV6-6	TGTGCCAGCAGTTACATTGGGACTAGGGGCCCCGGGGAGCTGTTTTTT	CASSYIGTRGPGELFF
-	-	TRBJ2-7	TRBV11-2	TGTGCCAGCAGCTTAGAGGTTGGGATTGGTTACGAGCAGTACTTC	CASSLEVGIGYEQYF
-	few	TRBJ2-3	TRBV20-1	TGCAGTGCTAGACGCCATGGCAGGCTATCCACAGATACGCAGTATTTT	CSARRHGRLSTDTQYF
-	many	TRBJ1-2	TRBV6-6	TGTGCCAGCAGTTCGCAGGGGTGGGCTGGCTACACCTTC	CASSSQGWAGYTF
-	few	TRBJ1-2	TRBV7-2	TGTGCCAGCAGCTTAGAGGGACACCTGGCTGGTTATGGCTACACCTTC	CASSLEGHLAGYGYTF
-	few	TRBJ2-1	TRBV24-1	TGTGCCACCAGTGATAATAGCGGCCCTTACAATGAGCAGTTCTTC	CATSDNSGPYNEQFF
TRBD1	-	TRBJ1-1	TRBV4-1	TGCGCCAGCAGCCCGATGACAGGGGGCGCGATGGCTGAAGCTTTCTTT	CASSPMTGGAMAEAFF
-	-	TRBJ1-3	TRBV11-2	TGTGCCAGCAGCTTCGGAAACACCATATATTTT	CASSFGNTIYF
-	few	TRBJ1-1	TRBV15	TGTGCCACCAGCAGAGGATCATTAATGAACACTGAAGCTTTCTTT	CATSRGSLMNTEAFF
-	-	TRBJ2-2	TRBV7-8	TGTGCCAGCAGCTTACATCTCAGTGCCGGGGAGCTGTTTTTT	CASSLHLSAGELFF
-	-	TRBJ2-7	TRBV20-1	TGCAGTGCTGGAGCGGAAAGCTCCTACGAGCAGTACTTC	CSAGAESSYEQYF
-	many	TRBJ2-5	TRBV6-6	TGTGCCAGCAGGCGGGACCAAGAGACCCAGTACTTC	CASRRDQETQYF
-	few	TRBJ1-2	TRBV6-6	TGTGCCAGCAGTTACCGGGCAGCCTCCACCTTC	CASSYRAASTF
TRBD2	-	TRBJ2-3	TRBV20-1	TGCAGTGCTAGAAAAACCGGGACTAGCGTACGCACAGATACGCAGTATTTT	CSARKTGTSVRTDTQYF
TRBD2	-	TRBJ2-1	TRBV3-1	TGTGCCAGCAGCCAGGGGACTAGCGGGGGATATGAGCAGTTCTTC	CASSQGTSGGYEQFF
-	-	TRBJ1-2	TRBV12-3/TRBV12-4	TGTGCCAGCAGTTTAGGAGGGTTTGGCTATGGCTACACCTTC	CASSLGGFGYGYTF
TRBD1	few	TRBJ1-1	TRBV5-1	TGCGCCAGCAGCAACTCCGGGACAGGGGTGGTCACTGAAGCTTTCTTT	CASSNSGTGVVTEAFF
-	-	TRBJ2-7	TRBV12-3/TRBV12-4	TGTGCCAGCAGCCCAGGCGAGCAGAGTGAGCAGTACTTC	CASSPGEQSEQYF
TRBD1	-	TRBJ2-1	TRBV11-2	TGTGCCAGCAGCTACGGACCGGGACAGGGGAAGGTAAATGAGCAGTTCTTC	CASSYGPGQGKVNEQFF
-	-	TRBJ2-5	TRBV7-9	TGTGCCAGCAGCCGCAGCCGGGGGGAGACCCAGTACTTC	CASSRSRGETQYF
-	once	TRBJ2-7	TRBV5-1	TGCGCCAGCGGGGACGTACTCTCCTACGAGCAGTACTTC	CASGDVLSYEQYF
-	-	TRBJ2-4	TRBV15	TGTGCCACCAGCAGAGATCTAAGGGCTGGTGACATTCAGTACTTC	CATSRDLRAGDIQYF
TRBD1	-	TRBJ1-1	TRBV29-1	TGCAGCTCATCCGGGCAGGGGGCTAGCACTGAAGCTTTTTTT	CSSSGQGASTEAFF
TRBD2	many	TRBJ2-4	TRBV6-5	TGTGCCAGCAGTTCCCCCCGAGGGAGGGTGAGGACGGCCAAAAACATTCAGTACTTC	CASSSPRGRVRTAKNIQYF